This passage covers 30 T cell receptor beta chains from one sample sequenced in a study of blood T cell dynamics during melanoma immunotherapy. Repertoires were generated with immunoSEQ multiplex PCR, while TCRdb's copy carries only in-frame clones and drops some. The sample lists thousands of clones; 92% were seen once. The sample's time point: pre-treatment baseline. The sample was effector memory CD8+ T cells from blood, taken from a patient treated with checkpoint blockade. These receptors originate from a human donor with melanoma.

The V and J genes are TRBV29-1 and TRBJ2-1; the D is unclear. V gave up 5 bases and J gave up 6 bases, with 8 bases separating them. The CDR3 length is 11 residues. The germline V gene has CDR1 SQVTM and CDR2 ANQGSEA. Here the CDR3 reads CSVPYRNEQFF. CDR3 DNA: TGCAGCGTTCCCTATCGCAATGAGCAGTTCTTC.

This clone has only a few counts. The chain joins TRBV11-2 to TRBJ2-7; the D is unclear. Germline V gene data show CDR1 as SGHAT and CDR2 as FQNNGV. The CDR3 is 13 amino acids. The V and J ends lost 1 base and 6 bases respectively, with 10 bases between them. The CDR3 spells CASSLVVYSEQYF. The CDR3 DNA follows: TGTGCCAGCAGCTTAGTTGTCTACAGCGAGCAGTACTTC.

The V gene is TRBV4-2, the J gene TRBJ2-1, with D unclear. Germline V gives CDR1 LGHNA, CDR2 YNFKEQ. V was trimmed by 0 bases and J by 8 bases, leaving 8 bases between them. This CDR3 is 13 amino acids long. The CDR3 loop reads CASSQELPDEQFF. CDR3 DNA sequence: TGTGCCAGCAGCCAAGAACTTCCCGATGAGCAGTTCTTC.

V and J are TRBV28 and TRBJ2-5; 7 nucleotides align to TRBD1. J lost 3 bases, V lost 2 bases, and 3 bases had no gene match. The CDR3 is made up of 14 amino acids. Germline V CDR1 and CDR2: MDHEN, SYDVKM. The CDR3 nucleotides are TGTGCCAGCAGTTTAGACAGGGTAGAAGAGACCCAGTACTTC. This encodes CASSLDRVEETQYF.

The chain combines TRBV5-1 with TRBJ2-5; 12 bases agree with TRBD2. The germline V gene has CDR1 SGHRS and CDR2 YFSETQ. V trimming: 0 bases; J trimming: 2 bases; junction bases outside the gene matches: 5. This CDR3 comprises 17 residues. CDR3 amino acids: CASSLDGLAGFQETQYF. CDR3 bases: TGCGCCAGCAGCTTGGACGGACTAGCGGGATTTCAAGAGACCCAGTACTTC. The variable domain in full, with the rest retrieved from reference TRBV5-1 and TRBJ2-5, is KAGVTQTPRYLIKTRGQQVTLSCSPISGHRSVSWYQQTPGQGLQFLFEYFSETQRNKGNFPGRFSGRQFSNSRSEMNVSTLELGDSALYLCASSLDGLAGFQETQYFGPGTRLLVL.

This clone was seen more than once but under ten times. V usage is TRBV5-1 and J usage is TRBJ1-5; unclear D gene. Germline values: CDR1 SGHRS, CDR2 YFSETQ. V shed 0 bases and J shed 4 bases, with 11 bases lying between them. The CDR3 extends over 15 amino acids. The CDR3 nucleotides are TGCGCCAGCAGCTTGGAAGGAGGCATTAATCAGCCCCAGCATTTT. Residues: CASSLEGGINQPQHF.

The CDR3, as DNA: TGTGCCAGCAGCTTGTGGGGCACCGGGGAGCTGTTTTTT. This translates into CASSLWGTGELFF. The J gene is TRBJ2-2, the V gene TRBV5-4; no definite D call. This CDR3 spans 13 amino acids. The germline V gene encodes CDR1 SGHNT and CDR2 YYREEE (reference sequence). V shed 1 base and J shed 4 bases, with 5 bases lying between them.

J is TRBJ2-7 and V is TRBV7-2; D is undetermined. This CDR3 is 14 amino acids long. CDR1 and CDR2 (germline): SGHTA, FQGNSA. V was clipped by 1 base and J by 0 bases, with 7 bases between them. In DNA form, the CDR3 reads TGTGCCAGCAGCTTAGGCCTCTACTCCTACGAGCAGTACTTC. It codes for CASSLGLYSYEQYF.

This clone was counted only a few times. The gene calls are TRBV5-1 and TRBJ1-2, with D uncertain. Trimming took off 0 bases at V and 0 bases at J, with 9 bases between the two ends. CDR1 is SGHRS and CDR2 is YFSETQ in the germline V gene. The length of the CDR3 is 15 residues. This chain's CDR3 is CASSLEGETNYGYTF. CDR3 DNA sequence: TGCGCCAGCAGCTTGGAAGGAGAGACTAACTATGGCTACACCTTC.

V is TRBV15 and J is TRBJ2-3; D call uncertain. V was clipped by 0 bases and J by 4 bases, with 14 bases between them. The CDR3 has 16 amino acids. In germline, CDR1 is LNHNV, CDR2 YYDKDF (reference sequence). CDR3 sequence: CATSRDRARPSDTQYF. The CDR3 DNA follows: TGTGCCACCAGCAGAGATCGAGCCCGACCCTCAGATACGCAGTATTTT.

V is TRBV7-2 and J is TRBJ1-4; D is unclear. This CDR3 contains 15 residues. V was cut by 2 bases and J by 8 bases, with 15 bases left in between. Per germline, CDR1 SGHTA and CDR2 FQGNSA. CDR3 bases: TGTGCCAGCAGCTTAAGTCCAGGCGTGGACGAAAAACTGTTTTTT. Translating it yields CASSLSPGVDEKLFF.

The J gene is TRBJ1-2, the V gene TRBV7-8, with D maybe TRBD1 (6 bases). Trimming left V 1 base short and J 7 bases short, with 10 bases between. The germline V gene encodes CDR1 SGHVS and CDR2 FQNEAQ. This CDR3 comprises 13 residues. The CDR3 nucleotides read TGTGCCAGCAGCTTAGGAACAGGGATTGGCTACACCTTC. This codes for CASSLGTGIGYTF.

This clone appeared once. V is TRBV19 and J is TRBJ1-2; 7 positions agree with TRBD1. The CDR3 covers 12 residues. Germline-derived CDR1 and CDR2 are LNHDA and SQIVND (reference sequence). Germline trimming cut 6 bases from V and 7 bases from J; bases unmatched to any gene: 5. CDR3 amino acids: CASRAGGFGYTF. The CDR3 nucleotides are TGTGCCAGTAGGGCAGGGGGTTTTGGCTACACCTTC.

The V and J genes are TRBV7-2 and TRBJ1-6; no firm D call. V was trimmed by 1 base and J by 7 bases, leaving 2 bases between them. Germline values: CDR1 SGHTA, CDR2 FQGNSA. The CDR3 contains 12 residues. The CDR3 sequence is CASSLGNSPLHF. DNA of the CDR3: TGTGCCAGCAGCTTAGGCAATTCACCCCTCCACTTT.

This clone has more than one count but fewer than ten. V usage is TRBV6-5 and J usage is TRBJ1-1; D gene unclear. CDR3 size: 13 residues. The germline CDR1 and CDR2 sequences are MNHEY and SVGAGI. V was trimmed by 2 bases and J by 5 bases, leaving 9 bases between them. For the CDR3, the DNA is TGTGCCAGCAGTTACGGGCATGGGACTGAAGCTTTCTTT. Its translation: CASSYGHGTEAFF.

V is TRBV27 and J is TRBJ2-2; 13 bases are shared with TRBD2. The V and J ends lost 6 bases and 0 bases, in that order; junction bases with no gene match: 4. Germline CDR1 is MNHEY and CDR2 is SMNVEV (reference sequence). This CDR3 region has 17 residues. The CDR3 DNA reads TGTGCCAGCAGGAGGACTAGCGGGAGACCGAACACCGGGGAGCTGTTTTTT. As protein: CASRRTSGRPNTGELFF.

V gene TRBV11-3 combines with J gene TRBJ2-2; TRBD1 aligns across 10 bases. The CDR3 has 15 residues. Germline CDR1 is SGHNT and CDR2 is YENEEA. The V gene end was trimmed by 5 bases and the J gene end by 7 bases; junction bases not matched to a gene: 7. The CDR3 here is CASSPRDRGGGELFF. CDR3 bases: TGTGCCAGCAGCCCCCGGGACAGGGGTGGCGGGGAGCTGTTTTTT.

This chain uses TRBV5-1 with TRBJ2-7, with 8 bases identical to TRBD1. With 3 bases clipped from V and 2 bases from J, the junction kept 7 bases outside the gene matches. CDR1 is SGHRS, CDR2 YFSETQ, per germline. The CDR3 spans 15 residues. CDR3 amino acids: CASSSDDRGTYEQYF. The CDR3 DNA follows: TGCGCCAGCAGCTCGGACGACAGGGGCACCTACGAGCAGTACTTC.

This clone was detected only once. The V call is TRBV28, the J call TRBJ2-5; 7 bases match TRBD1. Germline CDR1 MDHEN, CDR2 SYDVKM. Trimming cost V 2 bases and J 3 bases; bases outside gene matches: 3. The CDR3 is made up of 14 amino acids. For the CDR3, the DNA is TGTGCCAGCAGTTTAACAGGGGATGAAGAGACCCAGTACTTC. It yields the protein CASSLTGDEETQYF.

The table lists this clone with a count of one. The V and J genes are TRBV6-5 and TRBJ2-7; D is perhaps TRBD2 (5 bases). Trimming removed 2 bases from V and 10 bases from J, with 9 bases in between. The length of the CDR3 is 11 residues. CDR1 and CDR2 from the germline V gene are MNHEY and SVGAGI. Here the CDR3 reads CASSYREDQYF. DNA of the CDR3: TGTGCCAGCAGTTACCGGGAAGACCAGTACTTC.

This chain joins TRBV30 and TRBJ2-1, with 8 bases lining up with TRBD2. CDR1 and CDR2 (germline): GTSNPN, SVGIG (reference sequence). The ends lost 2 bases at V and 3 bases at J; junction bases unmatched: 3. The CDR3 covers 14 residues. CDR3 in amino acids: CAWSTSGFYNEQFF. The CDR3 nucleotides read TGTGCCTGGAGTACTAGCGGTTTCTACAATGAGCAGTTCTTC.

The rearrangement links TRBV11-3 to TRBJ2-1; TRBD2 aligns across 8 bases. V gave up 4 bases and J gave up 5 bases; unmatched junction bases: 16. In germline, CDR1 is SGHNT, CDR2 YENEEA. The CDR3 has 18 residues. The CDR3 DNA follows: TGTGCCAGCAGCTATTCACTAGCGGCCTTCACCGCCAACAATGAGCAGTTCTTC. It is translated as CASSYSLAAFTANNEQFF. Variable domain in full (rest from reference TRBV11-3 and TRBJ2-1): EAGVVQSPRYKIIEKKQPVAFWCNPISGHNTLYWYLQNLGQGPELLIRYENEEAVDDSQLPKDRFSAERLKGVDSTLKIQPAELGDSAVYLCASSYSLAAFTANNEQFFGPGTRLTVL.

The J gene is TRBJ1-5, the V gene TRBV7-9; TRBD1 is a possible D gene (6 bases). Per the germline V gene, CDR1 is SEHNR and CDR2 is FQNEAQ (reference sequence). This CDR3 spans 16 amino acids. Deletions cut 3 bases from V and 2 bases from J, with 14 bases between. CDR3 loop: CASSFWGARGNQPQHF. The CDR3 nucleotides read TGTGCCAGCAGCTTTTGGGGGGCTCGTGGCAATCAGCCCCAGCATTTT.

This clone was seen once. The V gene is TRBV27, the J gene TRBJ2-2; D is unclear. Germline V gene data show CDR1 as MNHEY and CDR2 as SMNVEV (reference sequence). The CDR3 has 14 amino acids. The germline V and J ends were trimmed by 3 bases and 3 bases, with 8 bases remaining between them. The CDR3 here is CASSFRAYTGELFF. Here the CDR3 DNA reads TGTGCCAGCAGTTTTAGGGCCTACACCGGGGAGCTGTTTTTT.

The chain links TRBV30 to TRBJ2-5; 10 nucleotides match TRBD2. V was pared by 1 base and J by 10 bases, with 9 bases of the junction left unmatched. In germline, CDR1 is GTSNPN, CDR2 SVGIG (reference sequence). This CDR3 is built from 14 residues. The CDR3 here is CAWSDSGGLIDQYF. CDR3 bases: TGTGCCTGGAGTGATAGCGGGGGGTTGATCGACCAGTACTTC.

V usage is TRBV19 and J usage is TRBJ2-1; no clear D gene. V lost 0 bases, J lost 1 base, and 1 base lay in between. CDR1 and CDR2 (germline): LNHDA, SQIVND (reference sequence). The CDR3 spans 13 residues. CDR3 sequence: CASSIDSYNEQFF. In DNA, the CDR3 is TGTGCCAGTAGTATAGATTCCTACAATGAGCAGTTCTTC.

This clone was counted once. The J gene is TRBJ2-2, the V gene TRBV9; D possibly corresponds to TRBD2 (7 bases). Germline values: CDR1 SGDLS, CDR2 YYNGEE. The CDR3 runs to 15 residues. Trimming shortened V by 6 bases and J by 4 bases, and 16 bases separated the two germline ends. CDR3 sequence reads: CASKPSGGGTGELFF. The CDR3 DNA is TGTGCCAGCAAACCTAGCGGAGGGGGCACCGGGGAGCTGTTTTTT. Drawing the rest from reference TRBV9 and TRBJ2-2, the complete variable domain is DSGVTQTPKHLITATGQRVTLRCSPRSGDLSVYWYQQSLDQGLQFLIQYYNGEERAKGNILERFSAQQFPDLHSELNLSSLELGDSALYFCASKPSGGGTGELFFGEGSRLTVL.

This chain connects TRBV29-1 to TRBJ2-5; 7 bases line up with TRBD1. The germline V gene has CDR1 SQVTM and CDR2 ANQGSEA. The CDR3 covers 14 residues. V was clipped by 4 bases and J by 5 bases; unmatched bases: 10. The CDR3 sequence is CSVVTGAERETQYF. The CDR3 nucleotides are TGCAGCGTTGTAACAGGGGCAGAAAGGGAGACCCAGTACTTC.

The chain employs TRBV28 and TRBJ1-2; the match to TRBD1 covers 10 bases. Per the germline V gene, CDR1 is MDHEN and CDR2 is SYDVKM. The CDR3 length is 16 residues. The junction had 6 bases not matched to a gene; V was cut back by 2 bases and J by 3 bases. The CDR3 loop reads CASSLNRDRGHYGYTF. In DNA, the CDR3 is TGTGCCAGCAGTTTAAACCGGGACAGGGGCCACTATGGCTACACCTTC.

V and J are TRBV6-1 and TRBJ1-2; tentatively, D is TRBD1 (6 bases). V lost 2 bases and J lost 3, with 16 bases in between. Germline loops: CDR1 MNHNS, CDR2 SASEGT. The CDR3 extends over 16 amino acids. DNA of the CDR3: TGTGCCAGCAGTGAAATCCAGGGGTTATCGGACTATGGCTACACCTTC. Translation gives CASSEIQGLSDYGYTF.